The TCR beta chain under discussion was sequenced for a study of blood T cell repertoires in COVID-19. As for the study in general: The cDNA or gDNA used as material had been derived from T cells, B-cell-depleted T cells, or PBMCs.

Germline assignment: CDR1 MGHRA and CDR2 YSYEKL. This CDR3 has 16 residues. Trimming removed 0 bases from V and 5 bases from J; junction bases left unmatched: 7. Under the authors' procedure: Amplification from reference gene primers served as the basis for estimated nucleated cell counts. Method: immunoSEQ multiplex PCR; TCRdb's copy keeps in-frame clones and lacks some. The V and J calls and clone size come from that table; D and trimming were worked out from the DNA. The sample includes hundreds of thousands of clones, around 85% of them seen just once. This clonotype was sampled from a woman in her twenties or thirties who had recovered from COVID-19. The chain recombines TRBV4-1 with TRBJ2-5; 9 nucleotides match TRBD1. Input material: peripheral blood. CDR3 coding DNA: TGCGCCAGCAGCCAAGAAGGACAGGGGAAGAGGGAGACCCAGTACTTC. Protein: CASSQEGQGKRETQYF.